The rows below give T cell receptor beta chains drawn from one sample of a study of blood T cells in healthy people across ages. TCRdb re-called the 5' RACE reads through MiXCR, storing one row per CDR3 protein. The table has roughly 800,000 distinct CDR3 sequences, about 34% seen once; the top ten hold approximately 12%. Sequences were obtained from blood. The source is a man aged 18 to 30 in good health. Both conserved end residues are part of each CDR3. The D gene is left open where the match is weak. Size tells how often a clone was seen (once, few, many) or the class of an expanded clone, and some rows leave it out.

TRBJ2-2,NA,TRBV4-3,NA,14,TGCGCCAGCAGCCAAAGGCTAGGAACCGGGGAGCTGTTTTTT,CASSQRLGTGELFF
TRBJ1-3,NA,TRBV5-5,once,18,TGTGCCAGCAGCTTGGATCAGGGAAAGGGGCCCTCTGGAAACACCATATATTTT,CASSLDQGKGPSGNTIYF
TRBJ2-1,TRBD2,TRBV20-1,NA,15,TGCAGTGCTATCCTGCGGGGGAGCCAGGGAAATGAGCAGTTCTTC,CSAILRGSQGNEQFF
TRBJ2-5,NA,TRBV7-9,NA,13,TGTGCCAGCAGCCGACCCTCGACGGAGACCCAGTACTTC,CASSRPSTETQYF
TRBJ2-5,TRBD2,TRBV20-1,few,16,TGCAGTGCACCCCCGGGGGGAGTTCTCTCCTACAATGAGCAGTACTTC,CSAPPGGVLSYNEQYF
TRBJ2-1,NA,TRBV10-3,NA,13,TGTGCCTCGATGATAGCAGGGGTTGGTGAGCAGTTCTTC,CASMIAGVGEQFF
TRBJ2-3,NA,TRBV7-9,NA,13,TGTGCCAGCACTGTAATAGATGCAGATACGCAGTATTTT,CASTVIDADTQYF
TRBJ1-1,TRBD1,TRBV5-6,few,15,TGTGCCAGCAGCCTCAGGGACAGGCCGGACACTGAAGCTTTCTTT,CASSLRDRPDTEAFF
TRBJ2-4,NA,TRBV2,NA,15,TGTGCCAGCAGTGAGGGGTTTGGGTCCAAAAACATTCAGTACTTC,CASSEGFGSKNIQYF
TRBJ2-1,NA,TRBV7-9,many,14,TGTGCCAGCAGCTCCGGGGCCTGGTACAATGAGCAGTTCTTC,CASSSGAWYNEQFF
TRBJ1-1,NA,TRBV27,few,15,TGTGCCAGCAGTTTATCGGACACTGGGAACACTGAAGCTTTCTTT,CASSLSDTGNTEAFF
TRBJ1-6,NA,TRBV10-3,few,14,TGTGCCATCAGTCAGGACGGCGAAAATTCACCCCTCCACTTT,CAISQDGENSPLHF
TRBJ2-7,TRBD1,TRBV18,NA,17,TGTGCCAGCTCACCGTCTAGGGGGCCTAGCTCCTACAATGAGCAGTACTTC,CASSPSRGPSSYNEQYF
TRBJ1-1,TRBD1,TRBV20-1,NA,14,TGCAGTGCTTCGGGACAGGGGGCGCACACTGAAGCTTTCTTT,CSASGQGAHTEAFF
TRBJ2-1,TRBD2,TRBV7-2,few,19,TGTGCCAGCAGCCCCAAGGCCTTACTAGCGGGCCGCTCCTACAATGAGCAGTTCTTC,CASSPKALLAGRSYNEQFF
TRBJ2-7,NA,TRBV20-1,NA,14,TGCAGTGTTAGACGGTTGAGCTCCTACAATGAGCAGTACTTC,CSVRRLSSYNEQYF
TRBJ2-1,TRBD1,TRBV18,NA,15,TGTGCCAGCTCACCGCCGGGACAGGGGAGTAATGAGCAGTTCTTC,CASSPPGQGSNEQFF
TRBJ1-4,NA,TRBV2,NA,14,TGTGCCAGCAGGACAGACACAACTAATGAAAAACTGTTTTTT,CASRTDTTNEKLFF
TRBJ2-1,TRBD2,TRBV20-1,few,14,TGCAGTGCTAGAACCACTAGCGGTGGGGGTGAGCAGTTCTTC,CSARTTSGGGEQFF
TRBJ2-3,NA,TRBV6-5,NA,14,TGTGCCAGCAGAACCGGGACGGCTTCGGATACGCAGTATTTT,CASRTGTASDTQYF
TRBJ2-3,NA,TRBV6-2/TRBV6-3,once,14,TGTGCCAGCAGTCTCACGGGGGCAGATTATACGCAGTATTTT,CASSLTGADYTQYF
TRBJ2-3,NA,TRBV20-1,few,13,TGCAGTCCTGGGGGGGCTCGGGCAGATACGCAGTATTTT,CSPGGARADTQYF
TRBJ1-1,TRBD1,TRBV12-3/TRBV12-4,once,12,TGTGCCAGCAGAAGCAGGGGGACTGAAGCTTTCTTT,CASRSRGTEAFF
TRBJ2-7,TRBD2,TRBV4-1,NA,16,TGCGCCAGCAGCCAAGATTGGTCCAGCGGGGGAGGCGAGCAGTACTTC,CASSQDWSSGGGEQYF
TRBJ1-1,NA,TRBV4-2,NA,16,TGTGCCAGCAGCCAAATTAATGACAGGAGGAACACTGAAGCTTTCTTT,CASSQINDRRNTEAFF
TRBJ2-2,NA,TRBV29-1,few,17,TGCAGCGTTGAATCCCCGTCGGGTTTTGGAGATACCGGGGAGCTGTTTTTT,CSVESPSGFGDTGELFF
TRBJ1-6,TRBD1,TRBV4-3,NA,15,TGCGCCAGCAGCCAAGAAACAGGGGTAGGGTCGCCCCTCCACTTT,CASSQETGVGSPLHF
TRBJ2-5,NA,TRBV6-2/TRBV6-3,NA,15,TGTGCCAGCAGCCGACCCGTCCTGAATCAAGAGACCCAGTACTTC,CASSRPVLNQETQYF
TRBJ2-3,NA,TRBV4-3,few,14,TGCGCCAGCAGCCAAGGGGTCGGTTCAGATACGCAGTATTTT,CASSQGVGSDTQYF
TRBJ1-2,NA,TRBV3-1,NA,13,TGTGCCAGCAGCCAAGTGTCGACCGTTGGCTACACCTTC,CASSQVSTVGYTF
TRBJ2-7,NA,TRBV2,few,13,TGTGCCAGCAGTGCACAGGCATCCTACGAGCAGTACTTC,CASSAQASYEQYF
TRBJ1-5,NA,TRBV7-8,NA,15,TGTGCCAGCAGCTTTTGGGACGGATCGCTTCAGCCCCAGCATTTT,CASSFWDGSLQPQHF
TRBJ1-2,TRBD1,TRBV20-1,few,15,TGCAGTGCTAGTGGCAGGGGGCTAGCTAACTATGGCTACACCTTC,CSASGRGLANYGYTF
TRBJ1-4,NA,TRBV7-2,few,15,TGTGCCAGCAGCCTCGAGGGACCGACAAATGAAAAACTGTTTTTT,CASSLEGPTNEKLFF
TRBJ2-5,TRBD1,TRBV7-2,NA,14,TGTGCCAGCTCGGGACAGGGGTTTTTCAATGAGCAGTACTTC,CASSGQGFFNEQYF
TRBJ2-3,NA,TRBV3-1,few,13,TGTGCCAGCAGCCAAGTACCGACAGATACGCAGTATTTT,CASSQVPTDTQYF
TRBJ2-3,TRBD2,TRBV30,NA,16,TGTGCCTGGAGTGTAGTTACTAGCGGTAGCACAGATACGCAGTATTTT,CAWSVVTSGSTDTQYF
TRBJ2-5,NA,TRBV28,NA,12,TGTGCCAGCAGTTTATTGAAGGAGACCCAGTACTTC,CASSLLKETQYF
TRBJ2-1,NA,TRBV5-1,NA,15,TGCGCCAGCAGCTTGGGGGGGGGCTGGTACAATGAGCAGTTCTTC,CASSLGGGWYNEQFF
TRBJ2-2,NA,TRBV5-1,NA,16,TGCGCCAGCAGCATAGGACGTGCGCGAGGCACCGGGGAGCTGTTTTTT,CASSIGRARGTGELFF
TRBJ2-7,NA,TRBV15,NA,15,TGTGCCACCAGTTTCCGGGGCCAAAACTACAATGAGCAGTACTTC,CATSFRGQNYNEQYF
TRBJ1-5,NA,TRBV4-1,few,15,TGCGCCAGCAGCCCTCTACGGGTAGGTAATCAGCCCCAGCATTTT,CASSPLRVGNQPQHF
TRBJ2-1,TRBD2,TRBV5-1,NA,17,TGCGCCAGCAGCTTGGCTGGGCTAGCGGGGATCTACAATGAGCAGTTCTTC,CASSLAGLAGIYNEQFF
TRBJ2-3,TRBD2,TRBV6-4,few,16,TGTGCCAGCAGTGACCCAGGGCGGGGGGGCCCTGATACGCAGTATTTT,CASSDPGRGGPDTQYF
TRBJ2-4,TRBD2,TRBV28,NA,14,TGTGCCAGCAGTTTGACCGGGAGGGGAAACATTCAGTACTTC,CASSLTGRGNIQYF
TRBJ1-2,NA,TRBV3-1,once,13,TGTGCCAGCAGCCCCGGGACCTACTATGGCTACACCTTC,CASSPGTYYGYTF
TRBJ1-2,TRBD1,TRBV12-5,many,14,TGTGCTAGTGGTCTAGGGGGCTCCCTCTATGGCTACACCTTC,CASGLGGSLYGYTF
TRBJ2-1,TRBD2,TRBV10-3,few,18,TGTGCCATCAGTGAGCCCCTTGGTAGCGGGGGCCTCCTTGATGAGCAGTTCTTC,CAISEPLGSGGLLDEQFF
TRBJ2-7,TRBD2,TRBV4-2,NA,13,TGTGCCAGCAGGAACGGGGGGGCTCTGGAGCAGTACTTC,CASRNGGALEQYF
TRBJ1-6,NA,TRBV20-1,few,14,TGCAGTGCTAGAGAGCCGCGAACCGATTCACCCCTCCACTTT,CSAREPRTDSPLHF
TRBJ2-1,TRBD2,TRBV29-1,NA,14,TGCAGCGCCAAGCGGGGGGCCCCTTTGAATGAGCAGTTCTTC,CSAKRGAPLNEQFF
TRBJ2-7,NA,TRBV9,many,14,TGTGCCAGCAGCGTAGGGTCAGGAACCTACGAGCAGTACTTC,CASSVGSGTYEQYF
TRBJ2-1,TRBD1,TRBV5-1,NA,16,TGCGCCAGCAGCTCAAATCCGGGACAGGGGGTCAATGAGCAGTTCTTC,CASSSNPGQGVNEQFF